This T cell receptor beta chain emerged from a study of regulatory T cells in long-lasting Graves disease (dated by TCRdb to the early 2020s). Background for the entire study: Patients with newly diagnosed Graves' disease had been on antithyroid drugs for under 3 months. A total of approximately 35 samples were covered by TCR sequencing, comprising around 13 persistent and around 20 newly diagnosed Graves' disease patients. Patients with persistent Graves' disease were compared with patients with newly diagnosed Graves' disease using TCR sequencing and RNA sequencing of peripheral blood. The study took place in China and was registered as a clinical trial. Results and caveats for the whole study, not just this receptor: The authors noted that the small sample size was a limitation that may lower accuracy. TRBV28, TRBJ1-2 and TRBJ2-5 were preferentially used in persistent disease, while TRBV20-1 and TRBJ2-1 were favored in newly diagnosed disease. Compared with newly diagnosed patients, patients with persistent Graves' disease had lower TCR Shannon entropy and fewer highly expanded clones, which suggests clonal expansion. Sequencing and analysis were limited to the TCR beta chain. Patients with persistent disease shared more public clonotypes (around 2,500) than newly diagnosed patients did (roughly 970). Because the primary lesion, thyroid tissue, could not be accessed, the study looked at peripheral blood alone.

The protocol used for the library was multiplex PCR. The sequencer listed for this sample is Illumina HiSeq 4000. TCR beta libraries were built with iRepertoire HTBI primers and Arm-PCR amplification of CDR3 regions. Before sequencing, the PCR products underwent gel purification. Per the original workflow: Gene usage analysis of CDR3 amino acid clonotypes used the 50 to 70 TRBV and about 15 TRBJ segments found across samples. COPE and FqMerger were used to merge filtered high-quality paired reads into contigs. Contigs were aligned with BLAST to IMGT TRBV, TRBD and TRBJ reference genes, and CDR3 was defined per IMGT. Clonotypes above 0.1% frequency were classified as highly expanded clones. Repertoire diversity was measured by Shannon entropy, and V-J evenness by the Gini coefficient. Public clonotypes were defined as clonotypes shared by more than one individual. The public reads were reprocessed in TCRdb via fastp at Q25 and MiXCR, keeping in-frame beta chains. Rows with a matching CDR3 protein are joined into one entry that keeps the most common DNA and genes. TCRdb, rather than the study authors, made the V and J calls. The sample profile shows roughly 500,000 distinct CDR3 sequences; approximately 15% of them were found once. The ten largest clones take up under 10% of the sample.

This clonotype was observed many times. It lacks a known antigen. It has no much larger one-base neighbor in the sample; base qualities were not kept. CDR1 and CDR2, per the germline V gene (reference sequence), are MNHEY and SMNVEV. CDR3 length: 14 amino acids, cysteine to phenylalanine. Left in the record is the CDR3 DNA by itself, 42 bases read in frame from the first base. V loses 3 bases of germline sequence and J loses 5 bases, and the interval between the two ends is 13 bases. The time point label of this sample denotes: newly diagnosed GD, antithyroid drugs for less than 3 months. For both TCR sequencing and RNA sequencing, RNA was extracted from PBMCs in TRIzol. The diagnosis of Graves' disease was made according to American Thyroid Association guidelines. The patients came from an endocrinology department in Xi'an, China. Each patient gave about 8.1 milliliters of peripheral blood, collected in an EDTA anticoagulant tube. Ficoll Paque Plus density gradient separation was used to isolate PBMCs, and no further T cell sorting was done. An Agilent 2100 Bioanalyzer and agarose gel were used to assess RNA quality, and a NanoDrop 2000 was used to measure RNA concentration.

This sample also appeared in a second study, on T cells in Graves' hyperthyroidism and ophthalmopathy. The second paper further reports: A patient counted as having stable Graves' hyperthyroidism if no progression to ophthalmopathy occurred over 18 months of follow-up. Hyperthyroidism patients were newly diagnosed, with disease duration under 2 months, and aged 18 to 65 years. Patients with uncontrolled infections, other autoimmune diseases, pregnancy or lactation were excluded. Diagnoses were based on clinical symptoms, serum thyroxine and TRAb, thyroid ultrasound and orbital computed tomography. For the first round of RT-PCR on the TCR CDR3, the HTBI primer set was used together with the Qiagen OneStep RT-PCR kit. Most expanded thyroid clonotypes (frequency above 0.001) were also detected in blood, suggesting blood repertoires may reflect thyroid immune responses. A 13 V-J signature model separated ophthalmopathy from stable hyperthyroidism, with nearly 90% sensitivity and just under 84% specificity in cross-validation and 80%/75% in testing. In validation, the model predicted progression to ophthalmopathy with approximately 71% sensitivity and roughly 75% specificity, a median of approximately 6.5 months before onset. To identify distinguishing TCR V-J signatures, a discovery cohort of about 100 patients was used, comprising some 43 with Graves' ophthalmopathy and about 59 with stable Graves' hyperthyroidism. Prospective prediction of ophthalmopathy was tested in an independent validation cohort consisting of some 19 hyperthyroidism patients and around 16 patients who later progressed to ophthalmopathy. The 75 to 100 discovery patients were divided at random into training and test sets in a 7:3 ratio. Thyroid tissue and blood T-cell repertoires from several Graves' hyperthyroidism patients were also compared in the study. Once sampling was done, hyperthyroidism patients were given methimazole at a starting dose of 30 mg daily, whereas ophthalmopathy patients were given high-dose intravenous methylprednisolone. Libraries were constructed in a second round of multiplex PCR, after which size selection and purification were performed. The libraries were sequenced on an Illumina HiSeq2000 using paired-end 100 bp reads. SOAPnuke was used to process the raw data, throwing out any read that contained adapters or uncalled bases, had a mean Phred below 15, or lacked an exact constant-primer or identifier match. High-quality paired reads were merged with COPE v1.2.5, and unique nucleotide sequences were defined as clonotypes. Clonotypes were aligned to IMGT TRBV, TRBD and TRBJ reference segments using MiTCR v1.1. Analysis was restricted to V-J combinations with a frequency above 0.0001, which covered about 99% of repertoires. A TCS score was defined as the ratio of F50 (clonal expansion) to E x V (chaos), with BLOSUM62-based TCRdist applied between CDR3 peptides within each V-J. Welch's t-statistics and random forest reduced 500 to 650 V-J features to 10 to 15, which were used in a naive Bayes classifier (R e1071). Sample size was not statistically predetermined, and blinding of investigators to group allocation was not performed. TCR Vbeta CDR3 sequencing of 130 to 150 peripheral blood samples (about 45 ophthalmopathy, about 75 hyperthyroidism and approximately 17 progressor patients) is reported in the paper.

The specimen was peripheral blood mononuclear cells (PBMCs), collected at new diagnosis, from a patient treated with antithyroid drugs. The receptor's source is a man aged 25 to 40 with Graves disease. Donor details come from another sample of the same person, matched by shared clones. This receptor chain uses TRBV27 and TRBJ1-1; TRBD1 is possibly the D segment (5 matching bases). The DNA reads TGTGCCAGCAGTTTCCGGGGCTTTGGGACTGAAGCTTTCTTT. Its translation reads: CASSFRGFGTEAFF.